A single T cell receptor beta chain is shown here with its context. Its target antigen remains unknown. Per-base quality was not reported, and no clone a single base away is much larger than it. In the prospective study, participants were about 18 to 95 years old, resided in about two dozen geographic areas of the United States, and were enrolled through a virtual design. In the prospective study, participants were assigned to cohorts based on the clinical history participants reported in a screening survey and a study questionnaire. In the prospective study, whole blood, serum and a nasopharyngeal or oropharyngeal swab were collected from each participant by mobile phlebotomists. Over a 2-month period, participants in the prospective study had the option of providing additional blood draws and questionnaires. Before DNA extraction, prospective study blood samples were shipped either frozen or at room temperature.

From a lookup of the germline V gene, CDR1 and CDR2 are SQVTM and ANQGSEA. The junction shows trimming of 7 bases on V and 8 bases on J, plus 21 bases between the germline ends. The cysteine opens and the phenylalanine closes a CDR3 of 14 amino acids. CDR3 DNA only is kept here, 42 bases in frame from base 1. This sample was taken from a study of blood T cell repertoires in COVID-19 (dated by TCRdb to 2019 to 2021). About the full investigation: Samples covering the acute and convalescent phases of COVID-19 were provided by collaborators in the United States, Italy and Spain. The material from the prospective study consisted of cDNA or gDNA derived from T cells, B-cell-depleted T cells, or PBMCs. Subjects who had been exposed to COVID-19, were actively infected with it, or had recovered from it provided the deeply sampled blood TCRbeta repertoires that made up the dataset. The repertoires were released in a freely available public database intended as a resource for research on the immune response to SARS-CoV-2. The samples were drawn from the first 160 participants of the ongoing ImmuneRACE study and from over a thousand subjects provided by 6 global collaborators. The sample metadata nearly always contained a de-identified subject ID, COVID-19 status, age in years and sex. Where HLA class I and class II types were available, the types were taken from metadata supplied by the sample provider, not from assay-based typing. Paper-wide results and their limitations: The quantity of clinical and demographic metadata differed by source and by participant and was supplied without curation.

The immunoSEQ Assay, a bias-controlled multiplex PCR, was used to amplify TCRbeta CDR3 regions from genomic DNA. In the original analysis: Within the assay, amplification of reference gene primers was used to estimate how many nucleated cells each sample contained. To quantify the absolute abundance of each unique TCRbeta CDR3 rearrangement, sequence reads were collapsed and filtered. For each sample, productive Simpson clonality was calculated by taking the square root of Simpson's diversity index across productive rearrangements. TCRdb limited this immuneACCESS table to in-frame rearrangements with V and J called. A share of clones is missing; checked studies link under half to unresolved V genes, and the rest is unexplained. V and J calls and clone size come straight from that table; D and trimming were deduced from the DNA. The sample table records about 240,000 clones; around 85% of these occur just once. 3% to 4% of the sample belongs to the ten largest clones.

The sequence was obtained from a woman in her thirties or forties with acute COVID-19. The specimen sequenced was PBMCs or T cells enriched from blood (not recorded which). This chain joins TRBV29-1 to TRBJ2-1; a tentative D call is TRBD2 (5 bases match). The DNA sequence is TGCAGCGGCATAAAGCGGAGACCTTTCGATGAGCAGTTCTTC. Its product reads: CSGIKRRPFDEQFF.